The rows below give T cell receptor beta chains drawn from one sample of a study of T-cell memory formation after mild COVID-19. Each CDR3 protein gets one entry after TCRdb re-called the 5' RACE reads with MiXCR. The sample yields roughly 280,000 distinct CDR3 sequences, roughly 8% seen once. The sequenced sample consisted of PBMCs or a T cell subset sorted from them (not recorded which). Receptor source: a man in his late teens or twenties who had mild COVID-19 (a few samples of this study predate the infection). Cell type and time point are not known. CDR3s include the opening cysteine and the closing phenylalanine or tryptophan. The order of the fields is V gene, D gene, J gene, clone size, CDR3 DNA, CDR3 protein. The D gene is left open where the match is weak. Some rows have no size entry. The others give once, few or many, or a class for an expanded clone.

>TRBV2|TRBD1|TRBJ2-5|many
TGTGCCAGCAGGCACAGGGGTACTCAAGAGACCCAGTACTTC
CASRHRGTQETQYF
>TRBV4-3|-|TRBJ1-6|-
TGCGCCAGCAGCCAAATTCGGGGGGCAAGATCACCCCTCCACTTT
CASSQIRGARSPLHF
>TRBV20-1|-|TRBJ1-2|-
TGCAGTGCTACAGTAAACTATGGCTACACCTTC
CSATVNYGYTF
>TRBV25-1|TRBD1|TRBJ1-1|few
TGTGCCAGCACAAAACAGGGGTTGAACACTGAAGCTTTCTTT
CASTKQGLNTEAFF
>TRBV20-1|-|TRBJ1-1|-
TGCAGTGCTTCGGTGAACACTGAAGCTTTCTTT
CSASVNTEAFF
>TRBV20-1|-|TRBJ2-5|few
TGCAGTGCTAGAGATCCCGGCAGGGCCTGGGAGACCCAGTACTTC
CSARDPGRAWETQYF
>TRBV6-6|TRBD2|TRBJ2-1|few
TGTGCCAGCAGTTGGTCGACTAGCGGGGCCCCGGGGCAGCAGTTCTTC
CASSWSTSGAPGQQFF
>TRBV5-6|-|TRBJ1-4|few
TGTGCCAGCAGCTCAGAGGTGCGCAGGGGCGATGAAAAACTGTTTTTT
CASSSEVRRGDEKLFF
>TRBV4-2|TRBD2|TRBJ2-3|few
TGTGCCAGCAGCTATCGGACTAGCGGGGGGCCCCCAGATACGCAGTATTTT
CASSYRTSGGPPDTQYF
>TRBV7-8|-|TRBJ2-3|few
TGTGCCAGCAGCTCTCAAGATACGCAGTATTTT
CASSSQDTQYF
>TRBV7-2|-|TRBJ1-1|many
TGTGCCAGCAGCTTCAATGGGGACACTGAAGCTTTCTTT
CASSFNGDTEAFF
>TRBV10-2|-|TRBJ2-2|many
TGCGCCAGCAGTGAACGAACAGGGGAGCTGTTTTTT
CASSERTGELFF
>TRBV20-1|-|TRBJ2-3|many
TGCAGTGCTAGAGATTCAGGGGCTCAGACGCAGTATTTT
CSARDSGAQTQYF
>TRBV12-3/TRBV12-4|TRBD1|TRBJ1-5|-
TGTGCCAGCAGTTTTGGGACAGGGGATAGCAATCAGCCCCAGCATTTT
CASSFGTGDSNQPQHF
>TRBV7-9|-|TRBJ1-1|few
TGTGCCAGCAGCTTATACGGGGGAGGGGGTGAAGCTTTCTTT
CASSLYGGGGEAFF
>TRBV5-1|-|TRBJ1-2|-
TGCGCCAGCAGCTTGGCACTGACGGGAATCTTCTATGGCTACACCTTC
CASSLALTGIFYGYTF
>TRBV18|-|TRBJ1-2|-
TGTGCCAGCTCACCTTCGACAGGCCACTATGGCTACACCTTC
CASSPSTGHYGYTF
>TRBV5-1|-|TRBJ2-3|-
TGCGCCAGCAGCTTCGACGGGACAGATACGCAGTATTTT
CASSFDGTDTQYF
>TRBV7-6|TRBD1|TRBJ2-7|few
TGTGCCAGCAGCAAAATCCCAGTGGGACAGAGCTCCTACGAGCAGTACTTC
CASSKIPVGQSSYEQYF
>TRBV7-9|-|TRBJ2-5|-
TGTGCCAGCAGCCCGACTGGGCGGGGGCAACAAGAGACCCAGTACTTC
CASSPTGRGQQETQYF
>TRBV12-3/TRBV12-4|-|TRBJ1-2|few
TGTGCCAGCAGCCCCATATGGGCCACCAACTATGGCTACACCTTC
CASSPIWATNYGYTF
>TRBV3-1|TRBD2|TRBJ2-3|-
TGTGCCAGCAGCCAGAGGAGACTAGCGGGGAGAAGTACGCAGTATTTT
CASSQRRLAGRSTQYF
>TRBV4-1|-|TRBJ2-4|many
TGCGCCAGCAGCCTCCCCATTCAGGGGATAGCCAAAAACATTCAGTACTTC
CASSLPIQGIAKNIQYF
>TRBV24-1|-|TRBJ2-5|-
TGTGCCACCAGTGATTTGCGGGTCGAGGGCTTC
CATSDLRVEGF
>TRBV20-1|TRBD2|TRBJ2-4|few
TGCAGTGCTAGCCCGGATTCCCCGGGACTAGCGGGGGGATGGGACATTCAGTACTTC
CSASPDSPGLAGGWDIQYF
>TRBV15|TRBD1|TRBJ1-1|many
TGTGCCACCAGCAAAGCCGGGACAGTGAACACTGAAGCTTTCTTT
CATSKAGTVNTEAFF
>TRBV29-1|-|TRBJ2-7|-
TGCAGCGTTACGGGTCCTAGGTGGGACGAGCAGTACTTC
CSVTGPRWDEQYF
>TRBV12-3/TRBV12-4|-|TRBJ1-3|few
TGTGCCAGCAGCCTTCCACAGGTCTCTGGAAACACCATATATTTT
CASSLPQVSGNTIYF
>TRBV29-1|TRBD2|TRBJ2-3|-
TGCAGCGTTGAGCCGGGACTAGGGATAGATACGCAGTATTTT
CSVEPGLGIDTQYF
>TRBV6-6|TRBD1|TRBJ1-1|-
TGTGCCAGCAGTTACTCGAACAGGGGGGGGTACACTGAAGCTTTCTTT
CASSYSNRGGYTEAFF
>TRBV6-2/TRBV6-3|-|TRBJ1-1|many
TGTGCCAGCACCGACACCGCCATGAACACTGAAGCTTTCTTT
CASTDTAMNTEAFF
>TRBV14|-|TRBJ2-1|-
TGTGCCAGCAGCCCAACAGGATTTGAGCAGTTCTTC
CASSPTGFEQFF
>TRBV12-3/TRBV12-4|TRBD1|TRBJ2-3|-
TGTGCCAGCAGTTTTGACAGGGGAGCAGATACGCAGTATTTT
CASSFDRGADTQYF
>TRBV5-1|-|TRBJ1-1|many
TGCGCCAGCAGCTTAGAGACGAACACTGAAGCTTTCTTT
CASSLETNTEAFF
>TRBV10-3|-|TRBJ1-2|few
TGTGCCATCAGTGAGTCGAGCGCCGAAATCTATGGCTACACCTTC
CAISESSAEIYGYTF
>TRBV12-3/TRBV12-4|TRBD1|TRBJ1-1|-
TGTGCCAGCAGAGGGGGCAACACTGAAGCTTTCTTT
CASRGGNTEAFF
>TRBV9|-|TRBJ2-1|-
TGTGCCAGCAGCGTACTAGCATTACACAATGAGCAGTTCTTC
CASSVLALHNEQFF
>TRBV18|-|TRBJ1-5|-
TGTGCCAGCTCACCACCACAGGGTCAGCCCCAGCATTTT
CASSPPQGQPQHF
>TRBV7-6|TRBD1|TRBJ1-6|few
TGTGCCAGCAGCGTATATGCCCCCTGGGACAGGAATTCACCCCTCCACTTT
CASSVYAPWDRNSPLHF
>TRBV30|TRBD1|TRBJ1-1|few
TGTGCCTGGAGTGTAACCCATGGCAGGGGGGACACTGAAGCTTTCTTT
CAWSVTHGRGDTEAFF
>TRBV4-1|-|TRBJ1-1|-
TGCGCCAGCAGCCAACCATTCGCCAGGGTTACTGAAGCTTTCTTT
CASSQPFARVTEAFF
>TRBV3-1|TRBD2|TRBJ2-7|many
TGTGCCAGCAGCCAAATTCTAGCGGGGAACGAGCAGTACTTC
CASSQILAGNEQYF